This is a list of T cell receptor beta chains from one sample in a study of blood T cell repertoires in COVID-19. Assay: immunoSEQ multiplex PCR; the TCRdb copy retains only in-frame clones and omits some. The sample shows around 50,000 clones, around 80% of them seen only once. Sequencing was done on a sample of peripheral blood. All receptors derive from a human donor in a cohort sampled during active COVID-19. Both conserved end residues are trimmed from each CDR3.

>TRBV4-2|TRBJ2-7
ASSQLAGDYEQY
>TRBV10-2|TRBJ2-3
ASRQPGQGIDTQY
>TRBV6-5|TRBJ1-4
ASSYSGQGGEKLF
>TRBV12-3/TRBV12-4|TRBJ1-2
ASSLTPWGYT
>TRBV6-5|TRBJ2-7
ASSYGSGSGYEQY
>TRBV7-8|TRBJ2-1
ASSLSPGLAGVYNEQF
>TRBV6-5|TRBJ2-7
ASSPPGLADYEQY
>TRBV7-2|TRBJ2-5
ASSYDWGEETQY
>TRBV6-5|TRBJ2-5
ATSPSGQKGETQY
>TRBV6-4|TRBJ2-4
ASSEWGRLRVQY